The next 14 T cell receptor beta chains were all read from a single sample in a study of blood T cell repertoires in COVID-19. Measured with immunoSEQ multiplex PCR; TCRdb has only the in-frame clones, and not every one. The repertoire holds 200,000 to 300,000 clones, with approximately 84% as singletons. The sample comprised peripheral blood. Receptor source: a man aged 50 or older with acute or convalescent COVID-19.

The J gene is TRBJ2-1, the V gene TRBV5-1; D is uncertain. The germline CDR1 and CDR2 sequences are SGHRS and YFSETQ. Trimming cost V 1 base and J 3 bases, with 5 bases left between them. The length of the CDR3 is 13 residues. The CDR3 nucleotides are TGCGCCAGCAGCTTGAATAGCTACAATGAGCAGTTCTTC. Its translation is CASSLNSYNEQFF.

The chain links TRBV5-4 to TRBJ1-1; possible D gene TRBD1, 6 bases. The CDR3 is made up of 16 amino acids. The germline V gene encodes CDR1 SGHNT and CDR2 YYREEE (reference sequence). The ends were cut back, 0 bases at V and 0 bases at J, with 12 bases in the middle. The CDR3 DNA sequence: TGTGCCAGCAGCTTGGGGGGGCCGGGAATGAACACTGAAGCTTTCTTT. This codes for CASSLGGPGMNTEAFF.

The chain employs TRBV9 and TRBJ2-3, with D perhaps matching TRBD1 (6 bases). The CDR3 consists of 13 residues. The V gene lost 4 bases and the J gene lost 2 bases, with 8 bases spanning the gap. In germline, CDR1 is SGDLS, CDR2 YYNGEE. CDR3 residues: CASSRDNTDTQYF. The DNA of the CDR3 is TGTGCCAGCAGCCGGGACAACACAGATACGCAGTATTTT.

V usage is TRBV27 and J usage is TRBJ1-1; TRBD1 matches at 8 bases. This CDR3 has 15 amino acids. The ends lost 2 bases at V and 1 base at J; junction bases unmatched: 3. Germline values: CDR1 MNHEY, CDR2 SMNVEV (reference sequence). The CDR3 bases are TGTGCCAGCAGTTTAGTGGGGACAGGGAACACTGAAGCTTTCTTT. It specifies CASSLVGTGNTEAFF.

This clone has a single count. This rearrangement joins TRBV2 to TRBJ1-4; 9 nucleotides align to TRBD1. The J segment lost 7 bases and the V segment lost 6 bases, leaving 6 bases of the junction unmatched. The CDR3 covers 14 residues. Germline V gene sequence: CDR1 SNHLY, CDR2 FYNNEI. CDR3 nucleotides: TGTGCCAGCAGGGGACAGGGATTTACTGAAAAACTGTTTTTT. Its protein product is CASRGQGFTEKLFF.

The chain uses TRBV4-2 and TRBJ1-2; 7 positions agree with TRBD1. From germline, CDR1 is LGHNA and CDR2 YNFKEQ. The junction had 14 bases not matched to a gene; V was cut back by 7 bases and J by 9 bases. CDR3 length equals 14 residues. CDR3 loop: CASTTPGGGASYTF. CDR3 DNA: TGTGCCAGCACCACACCGGGAGGGGGCGCGAGCTACACCTTC.

The V and J genes are TRBV4-2 and TRBJ2-3; possible D gene TRBD1, 8 bases. CDR3 size: 16 residues. V was clipped by 4 bases and J by 4 bases, with 18 bases between them. CDR1 is LGHNA, CDR2 YNFKEQ, per germline. The CDR3 sequence is CASSPIGQGGSDTQYF. Here the CDR3 DNA reads TGTGCCAGCAGCCCTATTGGACAGGGAGGGTCAGATACGCAGTATTTT.

This chain connects TRBV7-9 to TRBJ2-2, with unresolved D. Trimming stripped 1 base from V and 6 bases from J, with 9 bases between. Germline assignment: CDR1 SEHNR and CDR2 FQNEAQ (reference sequence). The CDR3 runs 14 residues. DNA for the CDR3: TGTGCCAGCAGCTTAGTTCTTGCGGCCGGGGAGCTGTTTTTT. It specifies CASSLVLAAGELFF.

This clone was counted between two and nine times. The V and J genes are TRBV5-5 and TRBJ1-3; 7 nucleotides align to TRBD1. Germline loops: CDR1 SGHKS, CDR2 YYEKEE (reference sequence). Trimming cost V 3 bases and J 4 bases; bases outside gene matches: 1. The CDR3 covers 13 residues. CDR3 loop: CASSWDRGNTIYF. In DNA, the CDR3 is TGTGCCAGCAGCTGGGACAGAGGAAACACCATATATTTT.

The chain links TRBV19 to TRBJ1-6, with D uncertain. From germline, CDR1 is LNHDA and CDR2 SQIVND (reference sequence). The CDR3 totals 13 residues. Trimming removed 7 bases from V and 3 bases from J, with 7 bases in between. In DNA, the CDR3 is TGTGCCAGTAACAGATTCTATAATTCACCCCTCCACTTT. This translates into CASNRFYNSPLHF.

V gene TRBV5-1 combines with J gene TRBJ1-1; D perhaps matches TRBD1 (6 bases). The CDR3 runs to 18 residues. In germline, CDR1 is SGHRS, CDR2 YFSETQ. Deletions cut 0 bases from V and 1 base from J, with 19 bases between. The CDR3 nucleotides read TGCGCCAGCAGCTTGGAGGCCCGGGACACCTGGTGGAACACTGAAGCTTTCTTT. Its protein is CASSLEARDTWWNTEAFF.

The chain uses TRBV11-2 and TRBJ2-2; D may be TRBD1 (5 bases). The CDR3 consists of 14 residues. Germline assignment: CDR1 SGHAT and CDR2 FQNNGV. V lost 5 bases and J lost 4, with 11 bases in between. The CDR3 loop reads CASSPSTVTGELFF. CDR3 bases: TGTGCCAGCAGCCCTTCGACAGTCACCGGGGAGCTGTTTTTT. The full variable domain, rest sourced from reference TRBV11-2 and TRBJ2-2, is EAGVAQSPRYKIIEKRQSVAFWCNPISGHATLYWYQQILGQGPKLLIQFQNNGVVDDSQLPKDRFSAERLKGVDSTLKIQPAKLEDSAVYLCASSPSTVTGELFFGEGSRLTVL.

This clone was picked up a small number of times. The V call is TRBV10-3, the J call TRBJ2-7; 14 bases are a match to TRBD2. The CDR3 is made up of 15 amino acids. Germline CDR1 is ENHRY and CDR2 is SYGVKD. Losses at the gene ends were 10 bases for V and 3 bases for J; bases not matched to a gene: 8. CDR3 loop: CASGGTSGGYYEQYF. The CDR3 region has the DNA TGTGCCAGTGGGGGGACTAGCGGGGGTTACTACGAGCAGTACTTC.

The V and J genes are TRBV30 and TRBJ1-2; 10 bases match TRBD1. Unmatched junction bases numbered 10, after V lost 5 bases and J lost 1 base. CDR3 length equals 16 residues. Germline V lookup: CDR1 GTSNPN, CDR2 SVGIG (reference sequence). CDR3 nucleotides: TGTGCCTGGTCGAGGGACAGGGGCGACATTAACTATGGCTACACCTTC. Its protein product is CAWSRDRGDINYGYTF.